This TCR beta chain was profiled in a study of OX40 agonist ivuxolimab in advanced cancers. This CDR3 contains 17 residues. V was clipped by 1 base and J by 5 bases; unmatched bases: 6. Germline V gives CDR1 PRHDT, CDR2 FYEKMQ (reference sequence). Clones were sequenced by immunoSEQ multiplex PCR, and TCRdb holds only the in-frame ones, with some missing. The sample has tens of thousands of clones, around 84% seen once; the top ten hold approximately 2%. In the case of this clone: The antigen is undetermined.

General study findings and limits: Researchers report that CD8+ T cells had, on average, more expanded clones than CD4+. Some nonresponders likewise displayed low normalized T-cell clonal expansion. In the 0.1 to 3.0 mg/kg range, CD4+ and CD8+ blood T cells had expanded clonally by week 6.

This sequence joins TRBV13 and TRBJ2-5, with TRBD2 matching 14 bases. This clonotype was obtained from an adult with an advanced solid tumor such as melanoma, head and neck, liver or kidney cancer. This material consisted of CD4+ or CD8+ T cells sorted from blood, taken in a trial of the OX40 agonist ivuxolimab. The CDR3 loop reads CASSLVGLAGVEETQYF. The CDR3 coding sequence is TGTGCCAGCAGCTTAGTGGGACTAGCGGGAGTTGAGGAGACCCAGTACTTC.